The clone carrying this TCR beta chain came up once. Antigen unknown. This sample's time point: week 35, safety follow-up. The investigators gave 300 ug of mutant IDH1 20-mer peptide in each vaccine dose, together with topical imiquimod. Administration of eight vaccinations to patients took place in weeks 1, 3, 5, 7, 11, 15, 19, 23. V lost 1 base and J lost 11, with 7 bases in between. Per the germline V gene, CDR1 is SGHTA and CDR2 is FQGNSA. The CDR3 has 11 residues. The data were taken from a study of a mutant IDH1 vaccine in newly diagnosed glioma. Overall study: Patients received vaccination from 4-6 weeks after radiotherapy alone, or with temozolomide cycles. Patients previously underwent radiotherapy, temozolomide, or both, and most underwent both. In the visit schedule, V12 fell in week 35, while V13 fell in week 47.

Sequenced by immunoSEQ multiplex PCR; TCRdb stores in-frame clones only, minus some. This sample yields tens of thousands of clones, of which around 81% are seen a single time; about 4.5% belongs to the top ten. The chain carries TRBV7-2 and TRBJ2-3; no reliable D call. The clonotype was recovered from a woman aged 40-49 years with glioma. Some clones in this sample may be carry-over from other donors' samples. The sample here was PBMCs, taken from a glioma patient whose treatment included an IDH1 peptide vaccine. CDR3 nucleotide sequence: TGTGCCAGCAGCTTAGTGGCGGAGCAGTATTTT. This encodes CASSLVAEQYF.